A single sample gave rise to the 32 T cell receptor beta chains below, sequenced in a study of blood T cells in healthy people across ages. Primed by a sample-barcoded 5' primer and a J-beta primer mix, a second PCR proceeded for about 6 to 12 cycles. TCRdb called the 5' RACE reads again in MiXCR, with one record for every CDR3 protein. The sample consists of 1.5 million to 2 million distinct CDR3 sequences, around half of them appearing once. Sample: blood. The source of these receptors is a middle-aged woman in good health.

V usage is TRBV9 and J usage is TRBJ2-5; TRBD1 matches at 8 bases. J was trimmed by 0 bases and V by 3 bases; bases with no gene match: 7. The CDR3 is 16 residues long. The V gene's germline CDR1 is SGDLS and CDR2 YYNGEE. The CDR3 region has the DNA TGTGCCAGCAGCGCGGACAGGGCCTCATACCAAGAGACCCAGTACTTC. It specifies CASSADRASYQETQYF.

V usage is TRBV6-6 and J usage is TRBJ1-2, with TRBD1 matching 11 bases. CDR3 length: 15 residues. The V segment lost 2 bases and the J segment 8 bases; nucleotides outside the gene matches: 7. Germline V lookup: CDR1 MNHNY, CDR2 SVGAGI (reference sequence). CDR3 protein: CASSYGQGAGYGYTF. The CDR3 bases are TGTGCCAGCAGTTACGGACAGGGGGCAGGATACGGCTACACCTTC.

V usage is TRBV12-3 or TRBV12-4 and J usage is TRBJ1-1; D is perhaps TRBD1 (6 bases). Between the trimmed V and J ends, which lost 6 bases and 2 bases, there was a span of 13 bases. The CDR3 has 14 residues. The CDR3 spells CASRRDTRNTEAFF. The CDR3 DNA reads as TGTGCCAGCAGACGGGACACTCGAAACACTGAAGCTTTCTTT.

This clonotype was seen only a few times. V is TRBV29-1 and J is TRBJ1-5, with 9 bases aligning to TRBD1. The CDR3 runs to 13 residues. The V gene's germline CDR1 is SQVTM and CDR2 ANQGSEA. V trimming: 4 bases; J trimming: 4 bases; junction bases outside the gene matches: 2. CDR3 in DNA: TGCAGCGTTGGCGGGACAGGGAATCAGCCCCAGCATTTT. Amino acids: CSVGGTGNQPQHF.

The V gene is TRBV5-1, the J gene TRBJ2-7, with a weak D call TRBD2 (5 bases). Germline V gene data show CDR1 as SGHRS and CDR2 as YFSETQ. CDR3 length: 15 residues. Trimming shortened V by 3 bases and J by 3 bases, and 16 bases separated the two germline ends. CDR3 DNA sequence: TGCGCCAGCAGCTCGGGCGGAGGCGTCCTCTACGAGCAGTACTTC. Translating gives CASSSGGGVLYEQYF.

The chain uses TRBV10-2 and TRBJ2-5; 10 bases match TRBD2. The V and J ends lost 0 bases and 1 base, in that order; junction bases with no gene match: 8. Germline V gene data show CDR1 as WSHSY and CDR2 as SAAADI. CDR3 size: 18 residues. The DNA of the CDR3 is TGCGCCAGCAGTGAGTCGGCTAGCGGGGGCCTATTCCAAGAGACCCAGTACTTC. Its translation is CASSESASGGLFQETQYF.

As to this clonotype: One junction end does not reproduce the germline sequence, and a read error may be involved. The rearrangement joins TRBV7-9 to TRBJ2-5, with D uncertain. The CDR3 is 16 residues long. CDR1 is SEHNR, CDR2 FQNEAQ, per germline (reference sequence). In DNA form, the CDR3 reads TGTGCCAACAGCTCGCTGGTTCAAGGGCACCAAGAGACCCAGTACTTC. This sequence encodes CANSSLVQGHQETQYF. The variable domain in full, completed from reference TRBV7-9 and TRBJ2-5, reads DTGVSQNPRHKITKRGQNVTFRCDPISEHNRLYWYRQTLGQGPEFLTYFQNEAQLEKSRLLSDRFSAERPKGSFSTLEIQRTEQGDSAMYLCANSSLVQGHQETQYFGPGTRLLVL.

V gene TRBV20-1 combines with J gene TRBJ2-1; D uncertain. Germline V lookup: CDR1 DFQATT, CDR2 SNEGSKA (reference sequence). The germline V and J ends were trimmed by 5 bases and 6 bases, with 14 bases remaining between them. This CDR3 has 13 residues. For the CDR3, the DNA is TGCAGTGCTGCCACTGCGGTCCGCAATGAGCAGTTCTTC. Amino acid sequence: CSAATAVRNEQFF.

The sample holds many counts of this clonotype. V and J are TRBV3-1 and TRBJ1-2; no clear D. The ends were cut back, 1 base at V and 7 bases at J, with 4 bases in the middle. Per the germline V gene, CDR1 is LGHDT and CDR2 is YNNKEL (reference sequence). The CDR3 contains 11 residues. The CDR3 loop is CASSQGGGYTF. The DNA for the CDR3 is TGTGCCAGCAGCCAAGGGGGTGGCTACACCTTC.

The CDR3 loop reads CAISEGRTSGGKETQYF. The CDR3 region has the DNA TGTGCCATCAGTGAAGGTCGGACTAGCGGGGGGAAAGAGACCCAGTACTTC. The chain recombines TRBV10-3 with TRBJ2-5, with TRBD2 matching 14 bases. Germline V gene data show CDR1 as ENHRY and CDR2 as SYGVKD. The V segment lost 3 bases and the J segment 3 bases; nucleotides outside the gene matches: 6. This CDR3 contains 17 residues.

In this sample, this clonotype turned up many times. V usage is TRBV27 and J usage is TRBJ2-5; 12 nucleotides line up with TRBD2. V trimming: 6 bases; J trimming: 7 bases; junction bases outside the gene matches: 12. Looked up from germline, CDR1 is MNHEY and CDR2 is SMNVEV (reference sequence). The CDR3 sequence is 16 residues long. The CDR3, as DNA: TGTGCCAGCAGCCCGGCTTCTAGCGGGGGGGTCGGGACCCAGTACTTC. It yields the protein CASSPASSGGVGTQYF.

The CDR3 loop reads CSASTGYSYEQYF. The CDR3 nucleotides are TGCAGTGCGTCGACAGGTTACTCCTACGAGCAGTACTTC. V usage is TRBV20-1 and J usage is TRBJ2-7; the D gene is possibly TRBD1 (6 bases). The germline CDR1 and CDR2 sequences are DFQATT and SNEGSKA (reference sequence). V lost 6 bases to trimming and J lost 0 bases, with 12 bases between them. The CDR3 loop spans 13 amino acids.

A few counts support this clonotype. DNA for the CDR3: TGTGCCAGCAGCCCGGGACAGGAGATTGAAAAACTGTTTTTT. It encodes CASSPGQEIEKLFF. J is TRBJ1-4 and V is TRBV4-2; 8 positions agree with TRBD1. The V segment lost 4 bases and the J segment 7 bases; nucleotides outside the gene matches: 5. This CDR3 comprises 14 residues. The germline CDR1 and CDR2 sequences are LGHNA and YNFKEQ.

In this sample, this clonotype turned up once. The chain employs TRBV12-3 or TRBV12-4 and TRBJ1-6; unclear D gene. Deletions cut 4 bases from V and 8 bases from J, with 9 bases between. The length of the CDR3 is 13 residues. The CDR3 nucleotides are TGTGCCAGCAGTTCCCACCATGATTCACCCCTCCACTTT. Amino acid sequence: CASSSHHDSPLHF.

The genes are TRBV27 and TRBJ2-1, with a possible D match to TRBD1 (6 bases). The CDR3 covers 14 residues. Deletions cut 5 bases from V and 15 bases from J, with 23 bases between. Germline CDR1 reads MNHEY; CDR2 reads SMNVEV (reference sequence). The CDR3 spells CASSPTTGSGSGFF. In DNA form, the CDR3 reads TGTGCCAGCAGTCCTACTACAGGGTCCGGCTCGGGGTTCTTC.

The rearrangement links TRBV7-2 to TRBJ2-3; 9 nucleotides match TRBD2. Unmatched junction bases numbered 6, after V lost 5 bases and J lost 0 bases. Germline CDR1 and CDR2: SGHTA and FQGNSA. The CDR3 length is 16 residues. CDR3 sequence: CASSPSGTLSTDTQYF. The CDR3 nucleotides are TGTGCCAGCAGCCCTAGCGGGACCTTAAGCACAGATACGCAGTATTTT.

The genes are TRBV29-1 and TRBJ1-2; the D gene is possibly TRBD1 (6 bases). The germline V and J ends were trimmed by 6 bases and 4 bases, with 18 bases remaining between them. The CDR3 totals 14 residues. CDR1 and CDR2 (germline): SQVTM, ANQGSEA. The CDR3 DNA is TGCAGCGTCCCAAGGGGGGGCGCGGGCTATGGCTACACCTTC. It encodes CSVPRGGAGYGYTF.

Of note for this clonotype: One end of the junction fails to match germline, which may point to a read error. This sequence joins TRBV5-1 and TRBJ2-4; 8 bases align to TRBD2. The end of the DNA aligns better with TRBJ2-5, so the J call may be wrong. Germline lookup yields CDR1 SGHRS and CDR2 YFSETQ. The CDR3 consists of 15 residues. CDR3: CASRSAGERQGTQYF. As DNA, the CDR3 is TGCGCCAGCAGGTCAGCGGGGGAGAGACAAGGGACCCAGTACTTC.

The J gene is TRBJ2-5, the V gene TRBV18, with D hard to call. The CDR3 extends over 19 amino acids. V was cut by 1 base and J by 0 bases, with 21 bases left in between. Germline V gives CDR1 KGHSH, CDR2 LQKENI. This chain's CDR3 is CASSPQNPAGRIHQETQYF. In DNA, the CDR3 is TGTGCCAGCTCACCACAAAATCCGGCCGGTCGTATTCACCAAGAGACCCAGTACTTC.

The rearrangement uses TRBV29-1 and TRBJ2-5, with a tentative D call TRBD1 (5 bases). Trimming took off 7 bases at V and 5 bases at J, with 26 bases between the two ends. CDR1 SQVTM and CDR2 ANQGSEA come from the germline V gene. This CDR3 has 16 amino acids. The chain's CDR3 is CSAIRARGLSAETQYF. The CDR3 nucleotides read TGCAGCGCCATCAGGGCCCGAGGTTTATCGGCGGAGACCCAGTACTTC.

This clonotype occurred once. This chain connects TRBV7-2 to TRBJ1-1; the match to TRBD1 covers 8 bases. The CDR3 contains 13 residues. Germline CDR1 and CDR2: SGHTA and FQGNSA. With 6 bases clipped from V and 4 bases from J, the junction kept 4 bases outside the gene matches. CDR3 protein: CASREDRVTEAFF. Here the CDR3 DNA reads TGTGCCAGCAGAGAGGACAGGGTCACTGAAGCTTTCTTT.

This clonotype turned up a few times. The chain recombines TRBV10-1 with TRBJ2-7; unclear D gene. Germline V CDR1 and CDR2: WNHNN, SYGVQD (reference sequence). The CDR3 is 14 residues long. Trimming removed 0 bases from V and 6 bases from J, with 12 bases in between. The CDR3: CASSESNRDGEQYF. CDR3 DNA sequence: TGCGCCAGCAGTGAGTCGAATAGGGATGGCGAGCAGTACTTC.

The chain couples TRBV6-5 to TRBJ1-2, with no clear D. The ends were cut back, 2 bases at V and 5 bases at J, with 9 bases in the middle. Germline CDR1 MNHEY, CDR2 SVGAGI. The CDR3 has 13 residues. DNA of the CDR3: TGTGCCAGCAGTTACGCCGGACTATATGGCTACACCTTC. As protein: CASSYAGLYGYTF.

DNA for the CDR3: TGTGCCAGCAGTCCGGCGGGGTTTAGCACAGATACGCAGTATTTT. Translation: CASSPAGFSTDTQYF. V and J are TRBV25-1 and TRBJ2-3; tentative D call: TRBD2 (6 bases). There are 15 residues in the CDR3. In germline, CDR1 is MGHDK, CDR2 SYGVNS. With 5 bases removed from V and 0 bases from J, the gap between germline ends came to 12 bases.

The rearrangement links TRBV13 to TRBJ2-7; 8 bases map to TRBD2. Germline CDR1 reads PRHDT; CDR2 reads FYEKMQ (reference sequence). With 2 bases clipped from V and 6 bases from J, the junction kept 12 bases outside the gene matches. CDR3 size: 16 residues. This CDR3 is CASSLPVGAGGLEQYF. The CDR3 coding sequence is TGTGCCAGCAGCTTACCGGTGGGCGCGGGGGGCCTCGAGCAGTACTTC.

The chain employs TRBV6-2 or TRBV6-3 and TRBJ2-5; 9 bases agree with TRBD1. This CDR3 has 14 residues. Looked up from germline, CDR1 is MNHEY and CDR2 is SVGEGT. Losses at the gene ends were 7 bases for V and 5 bases for J; bases not matched to a gene: 8. This CDR3 reads CASTGQGAHETQYF. DNA for the CDR3: TGTGCCAGCACGGGACAGGGAGCCCACGAGACCCAGTACTTC.

J is TRBJ2-7 and V is TRBV5-1; no firm D call. The CDR3 is 16 residues long. The V and J ends lost 0 bases and 2 bases respectively, with 15 bases between them. Per germline, CDR1 SGHRS and CDR2 YFSETQ. The CDR3 region is CASSLGAHLKTYEQYF. CDR3 nucleotide sequence: TGCGCCAGCAGCTTGGGGGCACACCTAAAAACCTACGAGCAGTACTTC.

There are a few counts of this clonotype. The rearrangement uses TRBV12-3 or TRBV12-4 and TRBJ1-5; D is perhaps TRBD1 (6 bases). This CDR3 contains 14 residues. V was trimmed by 6 bases and J by 15 bases, leaving 24 bases between them. The CDR3 DNA is TGTGCCAGCAGCACTCAAACCACCGGGACACCGTTGCATTTT. Its translation: CASSTQTTGTPLHF.

This clonotype showed up just a few times. The chain uses TRBV7-2 and TRBJ2-7; TRBD2 might be the D (6 bases). TRBJ2-5 matches the DNA end more closely, so the J call is doubtful. This CDR3 comprises 16 residues. CDR1 and CDR2 from the germline V gene are SGHTA and FQGNSA. CDR3 amino acids: CASSLVGSAGQETQYF. The CDR3 nucleotides read TGTGCCAGCAGCTTAGTCGGGAGTGCGGGTCAAGAGACCCAGTACTTC.

The sample holds a few counts of this clonotype. This chain connects TRBV5-1 to TRBJ2-5; weak D call: TRBD2 (6 bases). The CDR3 is 16 residues long. The germline gives CDR1 SGHRS, CDR2 YFSETQ. V shed 3 bases and J shed 5 bases, with 20 bases lying between them. In DNA, the CDR3 is TGCGCCAGCAGCTCCGCGGCAGGGTTCGGAGGGGAGACCCAGTACTTC. This gives the protein CASSSAAGFGGETQYF.

The count of this clonotype is one. The chain uses TRBV19 and TRBJ2-6, with a tentative D call TRBD1 (5 bases). V lost 4 bases and J lost 3, with 13 bases in between. Germline V gene lookup returns CDR1 LNHDA and CDR2 SQIVND (reference sequence). The CDR3 spans 16 residues. CDR3 region: CASSKSRVLGANVLTF. The CDR3 DNA reads TGTGCCAGTAGTAAGAGCAGGGTTCTTGGGGCCAACGTCCTGACTTTC.

This clonotype has only one observation. The V call is TRBV29-1, the J call TRBJ1-2; D possibly corresponds to TRBD1 (6 bases). This CDR3 region has 15 residues. Trimming removed 6 bases from V and 1 base from J, with 18 bases in between. CDR1 is SQVTM and CDR2 is ANQGSEA in the germline V gene. Written as DNA, the CDR3 is TGCAGCGTCGGACATCAGGGGCTCAATAACTATGGCTACACCTTC. This codes for CSVGHQGLNNYGYTF.